One and the same sample provided the 3 T cell receptor beta chains below, sequenced in a study of T cell clusters in autoimmune cytopenias. About 37,500 genome equivalents of blood DNA were amplified for TRB. TRB was amplified by touch-down multiplex PCR, primer pools A and B combined. TCRdb reprocessed the multiplex PCR reads and keeps a single row for each CDR3 protein, giving no DNA. In all, the sample yields under 4,500 distinct CDR3 sequences. Sequencing was done on a sample of peripheral blood. These receptors all come from a human donor with an autoimmune cytopenia, with autoimmune hepatitis or in good health (not recorded which).

The chain employs TRBV7-9 and TRBJ1-4; checking the TCRdb D call of TRBD1 is not possible without DNA. From germline, CDR1 is SEHNR and CDR2 FQNEAQ (reference sequence). The CDR3 sequence is 19 residues long. The CDR3 protein is CASSAYRDRGETISEKLFF.

The J gene is TRBJ2-5, the V gene TRBV5-1; TCRdb calls TRBD1, which cannot be checked without DNA. The length of the CDR3 is 15 residues. Germline assignment: CDR1 SGHRS and CDR2 YFSETQ. The CDR3 sequence: CASSLGYTGGETQYF.

The chain is built from TRBV28 and TRBJ2-5; TCRdb gives TRBD1 as the D gene, but with no DNA this cannot be confirmed. CDR1 and CDR2 (germline): MDHEN, SYDVKM. CDR3 size: 12 residues. CDR3 in amino acids: CASSPPGETQYF.